The 23 T cell receptor beta chains below were found in one sample sequenced in a study of T-cell reconstitution after alpha-beta-depleted transplantation in children. Preparing the TCRbeta library involved the use of unique molecular identifiers. Via MiXCR, TCRdb re-called the PCR reads, giving one row per CDR3 protein. This sample has approximately 80,000 distinct CDR3 sequences, with about 14% found just once. The material was PBMCs, mostly from graft donor cells, obtained 180 days after TCRalphabeta/CD19-depleted stem cell transplant. Receptors originate from a male patient between 2 and 9 years old who had a stem cell transplant for acute lymphoblastic leukemia, so the T cells may come from the graft donor.

This clonotype was counted only a few times. This chain uses TRBV28 with TRBJ1-2; D is undetermined. The CDR3 is 13 residues long. CDR1 and CDR2 (germline): MDHEN, SYDVKM. Trimming took off 6 bases at V and 0 bases at J, with 8 bases between the two ends. In DNA, the CDR3 is TGTGCCAGCAGCCACGGCTCTAACTATGGCTACACCTTC. Protein product: CASSHGSNYGYTF.

This chain uses TRBV5-1 with TRBJ1-2; D unresolved. Germline V CDR1 and CDR2: SGHRS, YFSETQ. The CDR3 extends over 14 amino acids. Between the trimmed V and J ends, which lost 1 base and 3 bases, there was a span of 10 bases. CDR3 nucleotide sequence: TGCGCCAGCAGCTTGTTCTGGCAGGACTATGGCTACACCTTC. Translated, it gives CASSLFWQDYGYTF.

This clonotype was recorded a few times. The rearrangement joins TRBV2 to TRBJ2-2; the D is unclear. The V gene lost 4 bases and the J gene lost 7 bases, with 13 bases spanning the gap. The germline gives CDR1 SNHLY, CDR2 FYNNEI. The CDR3 has 14 residues. The CDR3 DNA sequence: TGTGCCAGCAGTGTAAAGGCTAGTAACGGGGAGCTGTTTTTT. Translation gives CASSVKASNGELFF.

This clonotype came up a few times. The junction does not match germline at one end; this may be a read error. This rearrangement joins TRBV7-9 to TRBJ2-4; no clear D. Looked up from germline, CDR1 is SEHNR and CDR2 is FQNEAQ (reference sequence). This CDR3 contains 12 residues. Here the CDR3 DNA reads TGTGCGAGCAGCTTAAGAATCGACATTCAGTACTTC. It translates to CASSLRIDIQYF. The complete variable domain, with remaining parts taken from reference TRBV7-9 and TRBJ2-4, reads DTGVSQNPRHKITKRGQNVTFRCDPISEHNRLYWYRQTLGQGPEFLTYFQNEAQLEKSRLLSDRFSAERPKGSFSTLEIQRTEQGDSAMYLCASSLRIDIQYFGAGTRLSVL.

The chain combines TRBV7-2 with TRBJ2-6; TRBD2 aligns across 7 bases. CDR1 is SGHTA and CDR2 is FQGNSA in the germline V gene. This CDR3 contains 17 residues. Unmatched junction bases numbered 5, after V lost 3 bases and J lost 0 bases. The CDR3 protein is CASSLALAASGANVLTF. Written as DNA, the CDR3 is TGTGCCAGCAGCTTGGCGCTAGCGGCCTCTGGGGCCAACGTCCTGACTTTC.

This chain links TRBV7-2 with TRBJ2-2; D not resolved. This CDR3 is 12 amino acids long. The germline V and J ends were trimmed by 7 bases and 7 bases, with 10 bases remaining between them. Per the germline V gene, CDR1 is SGHTA and CDR2 is FQGNSA. This CDR3 reads CASTLGNGELFF. Written as DNA, the CDR3 is TGTGCCAGCACCTTGGGAAACGGGGAGCTGTTTTTT.

V gene TRBV9 combines with J gene TRBJ2-1; 10 nucleotides align to TRBD2. This CDR3 comprises 16 residues. Germline-derived CDR1 and CDR2 are SGDLS and YYNGEE. The junction had 6 bases not matched to a gene; V was cut back by 3 bases and J by 3 bases. CDR3: CASSALWTSGYNEQFF. In DNA, the CDR3 is TGTGCCAGCAGCGCCCTCTGGACTAGCGGCTACAATGAGCAGTTCTTC.

The chain recombines TRBV4-2 with TRBJ1-3; D is perhaps TRBD1 (6 bases). CDR3 size: 17 residues. Germline V CDR1 and CDR2: LGHNA, YNFKEQ. V was pared by 5 bases and J by 0 bases, with 17 bases between. The CDR3 reads CASSRSQGIPSGNTIYF. Here the CDR3 DNA reads TGTGCCAGCAGCAGGTCCCAGGGGATCCCCTCTGGAAACACCATATATTTT.

This clonotype turned up a few times. CDR3 loop: CASSLSLVTNTEAFF. CDR3 nucleotide sequence: TGCGCCAGCAGCTTAAGTCTCGTAACGAACACTGAAGCTTTCTTT. The chain uses TRBV5-1 and TRBJ1-1; D is unresolved. This CDR3 spans 15 amino acids. Trimming pared 2 bases from V and 1 base from J, leaving 12 bases between. The germline V gene encodes CDR1 SGHRS and CDR2 YFSETQ.

The V call is TRBV6-2 or TRBV6-3, the J call TRBJ2-4, with a weak D call TRBD1 (6 bases). The CDR3 is made up of 16 amino acids. With 2 bases removed from V and 1 base from J, the gap between germline ends came to 12 bases. Germline V gene lookup returns CDR1 MNHEY and CDR2 SVGEGT. For the CDR3, the DNA is TGTGCCAGCAGTTACACAGGGTTTGGGGCCAAAAACATTCAGTACTTC. Its translation is CASSYTGFGAKNIQYF.

This clonotype was seen ten or more times. This sequence joins TRBV5-5 and TRBJ2-1; 9 nucleotides agree with TRBD2. Germline CDR1 reads SGHKS; CDR2 reads YYEKEE (reference sequence). Trimming took 0 bases from V and 6 from J; bases not matched to a gene: 10. The CDR3 runs to 17 residues. The chain's CDR3 is CASSLASGASLFNEQFF. CDR3 sequence (DNA): TGTGCCAGCAGCTTGGCTAGCGGGGCCAGCCTCTTCAATGAGCAGTTCTTC.

This clonotype was seen only a few times. This chain joins TRBV20-1 and TRBJ2-2; tentative D call: TRBD1 (7 bases). The ends were cut back, 6 bases at V and 4 bases at J, with 21 bases in the middle. The CDR3 totals 16 residues. Germline V CDR1 and CDR2: DFQATT, SNEGSKA (reference sequence). In DNA, the CDR3 is TGCAGTGCGCAGGGGGGAAGGGCAGGGTCCACCGGGGAGCTGTTTTTT. Its protein is CSAQGGRAGSTGELFF.

This chain joins TRBV7-2 and TRBJ2-7; no clear D. Germline CDR1 reads SGHTA; CDR2 reads FQGNSA. The CDR3 covers 14 residues. Trimming removed 2 bases from V and 0 bases from J, with 8 bases in between. CDR3 residues: CASSLRTGSYEQYF. The CDR3 DNA is TGTGCCAGCAGCTTAAGGACGGGCTCCTACGAGCAGTACTTC.

This clonotype was recorded many times. This chain links TRBV29-1 with TRBJ2-7; D perhaps matches TRBD2 (7 bases). Trimming stripped 5 bases from V and 1 base from J, with 15 bases between. The germline gives CDR1 SQVTM, CDR2 ANQGSEA. The CDR3 consists of 14 residues. CDR3 bases: TGCAGCGTTCCAGCGGGACAAAAGTCCTACGAGCAGTACTTC. Its translation is CSVPAGQKSYEQYF.

This clonotype was counted ten times or more. This sequence joins TRBV9 and TRBJ1-6; maybe TRBD1 (6 bases). CDR1 and CDR2 from the germline V gene are SGDLS and YYNGEE. This CDR3 spans 15 amino acids. Trimming took off 4 bases at V and 7 bases at J, with 15 bases between the two ends. CDR3 DNA: TGTGCCAGCAGCAGCGGGGACACAAGAAATTCACCCCTCCACTTT. Translating gives CASSSGDTRNSPLHF.

The sample holds a few counts of this clonotype. This chain connects TRBV7-9 to TRBJ1-2; D not certain. This CDR3 spans 14 amino acids. V lost 3 bases to trimming and J lost 1 base, with 9 bases between them. CDR1 and CDR2 from the germline V gene are SEHNR and FQNEAQ (reference sequence). CDR3 DNA: TGTGCCAGCAGCTTGGATGGGATTAACTATGGCTACACCTTC. Its protein product is CASSLDGINYGYTF.

With respect to this clonotype: Its ends do not fully match the called genes, so a read error is possible. The V and J genes are TRBV5-6 and TRBJ2-7; TRBD1 matches 7 bases. This CDR3 is built from 15 residues. Germline CDR1 and CDR2: SGHDT and YYEEEE. The CDR3 reads CASRYLGTASYDQYF. CDR3 bases: TGTGCCAGCAGGTACTTGGGGACAGCTTCCTACGACCAGTACTTC.

This clonotype was counted a few times. This chain uses TRBV6-5 with TRBJ1-2; D uncertain. V lost 2 bases to trimming and J lost 4 bases, with 11 bases between them. Germline V lookup: CDR1 MNHEY, CDR2 SVGAGI. The CDR3 is made up of 14 amino acids. In DNA form, the CDR3 reads TGTGCCAGCAGTTACCTCGGACCGCTCTATGGCTACACCTTC. The encoded protein is CASSYLGPLYGYTF.

This clonotype was seen repeatedly, ten times or more. The rearrangement links TRBV5-1 to TRBJ2-5; maybe TRBD2 (6 bases). The V end lost 4 bases, the J end lost 0 bases, and 19 bases lay between the germline ends. There are 17 residues in the CDR3. Germline assignment: CDR1 SGHRS and CDR2 YFSETQ. The CDR3 DNA is TGCGCCAGCAGCCCCGGGGGTCGGGGCCCGTACCAAGAGACCCAGTACTTC. Its protein is CASSPGGRGPYQETQYF.

The V and J genes are TRBV12-3 or TRBV12-4 and TRBJ1-2; D perhaps matches TRBD1 (5 bases). The length of the CDR3 is 16 residues. The V gene lost 3 bases and the J gene lost 2 bases, with 16 bases spanning the gap. The CDR3, as DNA: TGTGCCAGCAGTTTCCGGCAGGGATTAGGAAACTATGGCTACACCTTC. Translation gives CASSFRQGLGNYGYTF.

At least ten counts were recorded for this clonotype. This chain joins TRBV29-1 and TRBJ2-6; unclear D gene. Trimming removed 6 bases from V and 0 bases from J, with 18 bases in between. Germline V gene data show CDR1 as SQVTM and CDR2 as ANQGSEA. The CDR3 contains 17 residues. The CDR3 spells CSVSDSDSPSGANVLTF. In DNA, the CDR3 is TGCAGCGTCTCAGACTCAGATTCTCCCTCTGGGGCCAACGTCCTGACTTTC.

The chain combines TRBV7-3 with TRBJ2-1; D may match TRBD1 or TRBD2 (5 bases each). The V gene's germline CDR1 is SGHTA and CDR2 FQGTGA. Trimming cost V 6 bases and J 8 bases, with 14 bases left between them. The CDR3 runs to 13 residues. CDR3 nucleotides: TGTGCCAGCAGGCGAGTTCAGGGAGATGAGCAGTTCTTC. It is translated as CASRRVQGDEQFF.

The chain recombines TRBV7-2 with TRBJ2-4; D remains ambiguous. This CDR3 has 14 residues. The germline V gene has CDR1 SGHTA and CDR2 FQGNSA. The V gene lost 1 base and the J gene lost 2 bases, with 6 bases spanning the gap. CDR3 protein: CASSLVQTKNIQYF. CDR3 in DNA: TGTGCCAGCAGCTTAGTCCAAACCAAAAACATTCAGTACTTC.